This T cell receptor (beta chain) was recorded in a study of T cell repertoires and Cas9 in healthy adults. For the study at large: CD4 and CD8 compartments: SpCas9-reactive T cells profiled for potency, cytotoxicity, lineage. Study-level points and caveats: In vitro, SpCas9-reactive Tregs were reported to curb effector T cell proliferation and function.

Profiled with immunoSEQ multiplex PCR; TCRdb holds only in-frame clones, not every one. Of tens of thousands of clones in the sample, approximately 90% were seen once. The V end lost 1 base, the J end lost 5 bases, and 20 bases lay between the germline ends. From germline, CDR1 is SGHNT and CDR2 YENEEA. There are 17 residues in the CDR3. Points on this clone: Antigen: not known.

The TCR was taken from a human donor in good health. The rearrangement uses TRBV11-3 and TRBJ2-5; TRBD2 is a possible D gene (5 bases). Sequencing used CD4+ effector T cells (CD127+, CD25-, CD137-, CD154-) from PBMCs; culture status not recorded. CDR3: CASSLGDELPRGETQYF. CDR3 DNA sequence: TGTGCCAGCAGCTTAGGAGACGAGCTCCCCAGAGGGGAGACCCAGTACTTC.